This T cell receptor (beta chain) comes out of a study of early T cells in non-severe SARS-CoV-2 infection. Study in general: Sequencing was performed on bulk RNA from unsorted whole blood, leaving chains unpaired.

Germline CDR1 reads LNHDA; CDR2 reads SQIVND (reference sequence). CDR3 length equals 14 residues. V lost 4 bases and J 7 bases, leaving 14 bases between the germline ends. Study outcomes and limitations: Comparison of clonotypes with VDJdb favored anti-spike CD8 responses while missing private and CD4 specificities.

TCRdb ran MiXCR on the 5' RACE reads and lists one entry per CDR3 protein. The sample records around 25,000 distinct CDR3 sequences, about 4.8% being singletons. Many counts were recorded for this clonotype. What it recognizes is unknown. This TCR was recovered from an adult who was a healthcare worker with PCR-confirmed SARS-CoV-2 infection or an uninfected control (not recorded which). The chain combines TRBV19 with TRBJ1-3; possible D gene TRBD1, 5 bases. Specimen: whole blood. CDR3 in amino acids: CASSKRQSENTIYF. The CDR3 region has the DNA TGTGCCAGTAGTAAGAGACAGAGTGAGAACACCATATATTTT. Combining the CDR3 with reference TRBV19 and TRBJ1-3 gives the whole variable domain DGGITQSPKYLFRKEGQNVTLSCEQNLNHDAMYWYRQDPGQGLRLIYYSQIVNDFQKGDIAEGYSVSREKKESFPLTVTSAQKNPTAFYLCASSKRQSENTIYFGEGSWLTVV.